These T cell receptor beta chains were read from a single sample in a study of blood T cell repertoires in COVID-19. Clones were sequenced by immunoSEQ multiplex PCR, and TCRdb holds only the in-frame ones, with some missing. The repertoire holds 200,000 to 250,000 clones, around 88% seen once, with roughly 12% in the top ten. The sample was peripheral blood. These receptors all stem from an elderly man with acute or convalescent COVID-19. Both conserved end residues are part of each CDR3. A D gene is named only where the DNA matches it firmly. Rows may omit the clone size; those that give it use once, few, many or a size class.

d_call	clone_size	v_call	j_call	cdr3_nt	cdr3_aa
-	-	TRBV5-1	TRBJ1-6	TGCGCCAGCAGCTCAACCAGGGCCGATTCACCCCTCCACTTT	CASSSTRADSPLHF
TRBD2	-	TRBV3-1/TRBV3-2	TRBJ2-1	TGTGCCAGCAGCCTTAGCGGGAGGGGAAATGAGCAGTTCTTC	CASSLSGRGNEQFF
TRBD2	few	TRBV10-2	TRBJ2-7	TGCGCCAGCAGTGAGTCGGCAGGGCGGGGGAGCTCCTACGAGCAGTACTTC	CASSESAGRGSSYEQYF
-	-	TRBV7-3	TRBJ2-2	TGTGCCAGCAGCCATCCCGGACAGAACACCGGGGAGCTGTTTTTT	CASSHPGQNTGELFF
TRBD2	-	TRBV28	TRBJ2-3	TGTGCCAGCCGATCTAGCGGGGCAACAGATACGCAGTATTTT	CASRSSGATDTQYF
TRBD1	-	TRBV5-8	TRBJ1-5	TGTGCCAGCAGCTTTGGGGACAGGGGTGGAAGTCAGCCCCAGCATTTT	CASSFGDRGGSQPQHF
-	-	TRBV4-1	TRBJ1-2	TGCGCCAGCAGCCAAGACGGGGTTAGGAACTATGGCTACACCTTC	CASSQDGVRNYGYTF
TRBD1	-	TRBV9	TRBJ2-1	TGTGCCAGCAGCGTAGACAGGGGCGCCTACAATGAGCAGTTCTTC	CASSVDRGAYNEQFF
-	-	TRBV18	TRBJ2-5	TGTGCCAGCTCACCGCTGCAGAACATCGTCCAAGAGACCCAGTACTTC	CASSPLQNIVQETQYF
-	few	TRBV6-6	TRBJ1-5	TGTGCCGCGACTAGGAATAGCAATCAGCCCCAGCATTTT	CAATRNSNQPQHF
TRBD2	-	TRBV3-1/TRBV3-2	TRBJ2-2	TGTGCCAGCAGTAAGGGCCTAGCGGGAGTCTCGGCCGGGGAGCTGTTTTTT	CASSKGLAGVSAGELFF
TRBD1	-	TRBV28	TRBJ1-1	TGTGCCAGCAGTCTAACCAGACAGGGGACCACTGAAGCTTTCTTT	CASSLTRQGTTEAFF
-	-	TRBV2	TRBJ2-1	TGTGCCAGCAGTGGAGGGAGGCGCAATGAGCAGTTCTTC	CASSGGRRNEQFF
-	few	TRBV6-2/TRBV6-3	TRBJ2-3	TGTGCCAGCAGTTACGTATCTCCTAGCACAGATACGCAGTATTTT	CASSYVSPSTDTQYF
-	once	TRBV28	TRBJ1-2	TGTGCCAGCAGGACCCCGTCGGGGGGAAGCTATGGCTACACCTTC	CASRTPSGGSYGYTF